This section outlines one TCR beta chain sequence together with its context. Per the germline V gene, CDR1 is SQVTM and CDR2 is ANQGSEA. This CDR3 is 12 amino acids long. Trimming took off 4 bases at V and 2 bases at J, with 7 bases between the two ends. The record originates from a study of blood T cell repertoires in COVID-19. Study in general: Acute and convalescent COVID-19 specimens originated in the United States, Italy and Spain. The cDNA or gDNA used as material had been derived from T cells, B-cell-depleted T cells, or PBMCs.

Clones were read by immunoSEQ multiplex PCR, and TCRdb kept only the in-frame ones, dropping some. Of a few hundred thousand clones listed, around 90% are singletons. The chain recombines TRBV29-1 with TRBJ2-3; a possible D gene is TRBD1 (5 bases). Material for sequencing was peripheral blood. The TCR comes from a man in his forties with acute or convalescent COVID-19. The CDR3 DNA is TGCAGCGTTGGCGGACACACAGATACGCAGTATTTT. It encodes CSVGGHTDTQYF.